What follows are 5 T cell receptor beta chains derived from one specimen sequenced in a study of control samples from healthy donors and cancer patients. Clones were sequenced by immunoSEQ multiplex PCR, and TCRdb holds only the in-frame ones, with some missing. The sample includes 120,000 or so clones, around 87% of them seen just once. Material for sequencing was PBMCs. Source of these receptors: a woman aged 55 to 70 with lung cancer.

The rearrangement links TRBV30 to TRBJ2-1; possibly TRBD1 for D (5 bases). The CDR3 has 14 amino acids. V was cut by 4 bases and J by 0 bases, with 10 bases left in between. The germline V gene has CDR1 GTSNPN and CDR2 SVGIG (reference sequence). The CDR3 is CAWTRTSSYNEQFF. As DNA, the CDR3 is TGTGCCTGGACTCGGACAAGCTCCTACAATGAGCAGTTCTTC. Based on the CDR3 plus reference TRBV30 and TRBJ2-1, the full variable domain is SQTIHQWPATLVQPVGSPLSLECTVEGTSNPNLYWYRQAAGRGLQLLFYSVGIGQISSEVPQNLSASRPQDRQFILSSKKLLLSDSGFYLCAWTRTSSYNEQFFGPGTRLTVL.

V and J are TRBV6-5 and TRBJ2-3; a possible D gene is TRBD2 (6 bases). With 8 bases removed from V and 2 bases from J, the gap between germline ends came to 17 bases. From germline, CDR1 is MNHEY and CDR2 SVGAGI. This CDR3 is 15 amino acids long. The CDR3 DNA follows: TGTGCCAGCCTCCTGGGGGGTCTGGACACAGATACGCAGTATTTT. Translated: CASLLGGLDTDTQYF.

DNA of the CDR3: TGTGCCAGCAGCGCCGCCGGGAATACTGAAGCTTTCTTT. Translating it yields CASSAAGNTEAFF. The genes are TRBV7-3 and TRBJ1-1; unclear D gene. V lost 5 bases, J lost 5 bases, and 12 bases lay in between. The germline V gene has CDR1 SGHTA and CDR2 FQGTGA. This CDR3 is 13 amino acids long.

The J gene is TRBJ1-5, the V gene TRBV7-2; possibly TRBD1 for D (5 bases). This CDR3 region has 13 residues. Germline CDR1 reads SGHTA; CDR2 reads FQGNSA. The germline V and J ends were trimmed by 5 bases and 4 bases, with 9 bases remaining between them. The CDR3, as DNA: TGTGCCAGCAGCCCAGGGAGAAATCAGCCCCAGCATTTT. It translates to CASSPGRNQPQHF.

The V and J genes are TRBV9 and TRBJ2-7; 7 bases align to TRBD2. V lost 0 bases to trimming and J lost 3 bases; unmatched junction nucleotides: 6. Germline-derived CDR1 and CDR2 are SGDLS and YYNGEE. There are 15 residues in the CDR3. DNA of the CDR3: TGTGCCAGCAGCGTAGCCCCGGGGGGAATCTACGAGCAGTACTTC. Encoded protein: CASSVAPGGIYEQYF.